These T cell receptor beta chains were read from a single sample in a study of T-cell memory formation after mild COVID-19. In TCRdb, the 5' RACE reads were re-called with MiXCR into one record per CDR3 protein. The sample lists about 560,000 distinct CDR3 sequences, 15% to 20% occurring once. The sample consisted of PBMCs or a T cell subset sorted from them (not recorded which). Receptors originate from an adult woman who had mild COVID-19 (a few samples of this study predate the infection). Cell type and time point are not known. The CDR3 runs from the conserved cysteine through the conserved F or W. The D gene is left open where the match is weak. The size entry is marked missing in some rows and otherwise reads once, few, many or a size class.

j_gene | abundance | v_gene | d_gene | len | CDR3aa | CDR3nt
TRBJ2-3 | - | TRBV7-9 | TRBD2 | 17 | CASSPLKTSGSTDTQYF | TGTGCCAGCAGCCCCCTTAAGACTAGCGGGAGCACAGATACGCAGTATTTT
TRBJ1-2 | few | TRBV5-1 | TRBD1 | 13 | CASKGTGFNGYTF | TGCGCCAGCAAAGGGACAGGGTTCAATGGCTACACCTTC
TRBJ2-3 | few | TRBV4-2 | TRBD2 | 17 | CASSQATRGGNTDTQYF | TGTGCCAGCAGCCAAGCCACGCGGGGGGGAAACACAGATACGCAGTATTTT
TRBJ2-2 | few | TRBV7-2 | - | 14 | CASSPNWNTGELFF | TGTGCCAGCAGCCCGAATTGGAACACCGGGGAGCTGTTTTTT
TRBJ1-6 | - | TRBV6-2/TRBV6-3 | - | 17 | CASSYSAGVNYNSPLHF | TGTGCCAGCAGTTACTCGGCAGGGGTCAACTATAATTCACCCCTCCACTTT
TRBJ2-1 | - | TRBV29-1 | TRBD2 | 14 | CSSLGGSSYNEQFF | TGCAGCAGTCTTGGCGGGAGCTCCTACAATGAGCAGTTCTTC
TRBJ2-3 | - | TRBV6-2/TRBV6-3 | - | 18 | CASSPFAGLDLSTDTQYF | TGTGCCAGCAGTCCGTTTGCGGGATTGGACCTTAGCACAGATACGCAGTATTTT
TRBJ2-1 | - | TRBV27 | - | 14 | CASSETGYGTEQFF | TGTGCCAGCAGTGAAACAGGGTACGGTACTGAGCAGTTCTTC
TRBJ1-5 | few | TRBV3-1 | - | 12 | CASSYEDQPQHF | TGTGCCAGCAGCTACGAAGATCAGCCCCAGCATTTT
TRBJ2-7 | few | TRBV6-6 | - | 14 | CASSLDMTGYEQYF | TGTGCCAGCAGTTTGGATATGACGGGCTACGAGCAGTACTTC
TRBJ2-1 | - | TRBV4-2 | - | 17 | CASSQDGLVQWPNEQFF | TGTGCCAGCAGCCAAGACGGGCTGGTCCAATGGCCCAATGAGCAGTTCTTC
TRBJ1-5 | few | TRBV12-3/TRBV12-4 | TRBD1 | 14 | CASRTTGVHQPQHF | TGTGCCAGCAGAACTACAGGGGTCCATCAGCCCCAGCATTTT
TRBJ1-4 | few | TRBV15 | - | 14 | CATTWGGLNEKLFF | TGTGCCACCACCTGGGGGGGCTTAAATGAAAAACTGTTTTTT
TRBJ2-3 | few | TRBV20-1 | - | 15 | CSARGVGVRTDTQYF | TGCAGTGCTAGAGGTGTAGGGGTGCGCACAGATACGCAGTATTTT
TRBJ1-5 | few | TRBV7-8 | - | 13 | CASSLDQDQPQHF | TGTGCCAGCAGCTTAGATCAGGATCAGCCCCAGCATTTT
TRBJ1-1 | few | TRBV4-2 | - | 17 | CASSQEAGNYLNTEAFF | TGTGCCAGCAGCCAAGAGGCAGGGAATTATCTGAACACTGAAGCTTTCTTT
TRBJ2-7 | few | TRBV3-1 | TRBD2 | 15 | CASSQGTSGSGEQYF | TGTGCCAGCAGCCAGGGGACTAGCGGGAGTGGTGAGCAGTACTTC
TRBJ2-7 | many | TRBV20-1 | TRBD1 | 14 | CSARKPGQGNEQYF | TGCAGTGCTAGAAAGCCGGGACAGGGGAACGAGCAGTACTTC
TRBJ2-1 | many | TRBV5-1 | - | 13 | CASSLASPNEQFF | TGCGCCAGCAGCTTGGCTTCACCCAATGAGCAGTTCTTC
TRBJ1-4 | - | TRBV7-9 | TRBD1 | 17 | CASSGPGQGVANEKLFF | TGTGCCAGCAGCGGGCCGGGACAGGGGGTCGCTAATGAAAAACTGTTTTTT
TRBJ2-1 | - | TRBV7-9 | - | 15 | CASSQPGGLLNEQFF | TGTGCCAGCAGCCAGCCGGGCGGACTCCTCAATGAGCAGTTCTTC
TRBJ1-1 | - | TRBV2 | - | 14 | CASTDYGPSQEAFF | TGTGCCAGCACAGACTACGGGCCCTCCCAGGAGGCTTTCTTT
TRBJ2-1 | few | TRBV29-1 | TRBD2 | 15 | CSVGRLAGGKNEQFF | TGCAGCGTTGGGCGGCTAGCGGGAGGAAAAAATGAGCAGTTCTTC
TRBJ2-5 | - | TRBV29-1 | TRBD1 | 15 | CSVAPARGLGETQYF | TGCAGCGTTGCCCCTGCCAGGGGGCTTGGGGAGACCCAGTACTTC
TRBJ2-1 | - | TRBV7-6 | - | 15 | CASSHIPGGNNEQFF | TGTGCCAGCAGCCATATACCTGGGGGAAACAATGAGCAGTTCTTC
TRBJ1-4 | - | TRBV12-3/TRBV12-4 | - | 14 | CASRSDRSDEKLFF | TGTGCCAGCAGATCGGACAGATCGGATGAAAAACTGTTTTTT
TRBJ2-3 | - | TRBV29-1 | TRBD2 | 15 | CSVPGVGTSGSTQYF | TGCAGCGTCCCGGGGGTGGGGACTAGCGGGAGTACGCAGTATTTT
TRBJ1-1 | - | TRBV27 | - | 13 | CASSRDRRTEAFF | TGTGCCAGCAGCCGCGACAGGAGGACTGAAGCTTTCTTT
TRBJ1-2 | - | TRBV15 | TRBD1 | 16 | CATSRGSEGANYGYTF | TGTGCCACCAGCAGAGGAAGCGAGGGGGCCAACTATGGCTACACCTTC
TRBJ2-3 | - | TRBV20-1 | TRBD2 | 15 | CSARSVAGGPGTQYF | TGCAGTGCTAGATCTGTAGCGGGGGGGCCGGGTACGCAGTATTTT
TRBJ2-7 | few | TRBV5-1 | - | 13 | CASSFEGQGEQYF | TGCGCCAGCAGCTTCGAGGGGCAGGGGGAGCAGTACTTC
TRBJ2-4 | few | TRBV9 | - | 15 | CASSVQGNTKNIQYF | TGTGCCAGCAGCGTGCAAGGGAACACCAAAAACATTCAGTACTTC
TRBJ1-2 | few | TRBV28 | - | 16 | CASSFIQEEANYGYTF | TGTGCCAGCAGCTTTATCCAGGAGGAAGCTAACTATGGCTACACCTTC
TRBJ2-1 | - | TRBV20-1 | - | 15 | CSARGVAGDGNEQFF | TGCAGTGCTAGAGGGGTGGCAGGGGATGGCAATGAGCAGTTCTTC
TRBJ1-1 | many | TRBV5-1 | - | 18 | CASSLRVGVRGSNSEAFF | TGCGCCAGCAGCTTACGGGTGGGGGTCAGGGGCTCGAACTCTGAAGCTTTCTTT
TRBJ1-1 | - | TRBV2 | - | 12 | CATIGWNTEAFF | TGTGCCACCATCGGGTGGAACACTGAAGCTTTCTTT
TRBJ1-3 | few | TRBV7-9 | - | 15 | CASSAGWSSGNTIYF | TGTGCCAGCAGCGCGGGCTGGTCCTCTGGAAACACCATATATTTT
TRBJ2-1 | - | TRBV15 | TRBD2 | 15 | CATSQRLAGWVEQFF | TGTGCCACCAGCCAAAGGTTAGCGGGATGGGTTGAGCAGTTCTTC
TRBJ2-1 | few | TRBV6-2/TRBV6-3 | TRBD2 | 22 | CASSYLPRRLAGGLSSYNEQFF | TGTGCCAGCAGTTATTTACCCCGGAGACTAGCGGGAGGGCTGAGCTCCTACAATGAGCAGTTCTTC
TRBJ2-1 | few | TRBV5-1 | - | 14 | CASSFRDPWDEQFF | TGCGCCAGCAGCTTCCGGGACCCCTGGGATGAGCAGTTCTTC
TRBJ2-2 | few | TRBV11-2 | - | 15 | CASSRNPLNTGELFF | TGTGCCAGCAGCCGAAACCCTCTGAACACCGGGGAGCTGTTTTTT
TRBJ2-7 | few | TRBV5-1 | TRBD2 | 16 | CASSPGLAGGMDEQYF | TGCGCCAGCAGCCCGGGACTAGCGGGAGGGATGGACGAGCAGTACTTC